The 19 T cell receptor beta chains reported below all come from one sample, sequenced in a study of T cells in localized non-small cell lung cancer (dated by TCRdb to the early 2020s). To prepare the library, the immunoSEQ multiplex PCR assay was applied. In TCRdb, the immuneACCESS table is reduced to in-frame sequences with V and J assigned. These tables do not hold every clone; where another copy was compared, an unresolved V gene accounts for under half, and the others remain unexplained. This sample lists approximately 3,000 clones; over 35% were detected once. The top ten constitute 7.5% to 9.5% of the sample. Sequenced here: normal lung tissue next to the tumor, sampled before any cancer treatment. The receptors were sampled from a woman aged 40-69 years with stage I lung adenocarcinoma.

The rearrangement joins TRBV19 to TRBJ2-7; 9 bases fit TRBD1. The CDR3 covers 14 residues. Losses at the gene ends were 4 bases for V and 3 bases for J; bases not matched to a gene: 4. In germline, CDR1 is LNHDA, CDR2 SQIVND (reference sequence). The CDR3 nucleotides read TGTGCCAGTAGTAGACCGACAGGGGGCTACGAGCAGTACTTC. Translating it yields CASSRPTGGYEQYF.

This sequence joins TRBV18 and TRBJ1-4; D possibly corresponds to TRBD1 (5 bases). The germline V and J ends were trimmed by 4 bases and 3 bases, with 12 bases remaining between them. Germline V gene sequence: CDR1 KGHSH, CDR2 LQKENI. The CDR3 loop spans 15 amino acids. CDR3 in DNA: TGTGCCAGCTCACTCCACGGGGGTGCTAATGAAAAACTGTTTTTT. It codes for CASSLHGGANEKLFF.

V usage is TRBV19 and J usage is TRBJ2-2; TRBD1 aligns across 9 bases. The CDR3 runs to 16 residues. V was clipped by 3 bases and J by 10 bases; unmatched bases: 12. Germline V gene sequence: CDR1 LNHDA, CDR2 SQIVND (reference sequence). CDR3 protein: CASSISGTGYLLELFF. The CDR3 DNA reads as TGTGCCAGTAGTATTTCCGGGACAGGGTATTTATTGGAGCTGTTTTTT.

The chain couples TRBV28 to TRBJ2-3, with 8 bases lining up with TRBD2. The V segment lost 3 bases and the J segment 2 bases; nucleotides outside the gene matches: 4. Germline V gives CDR1 MDHEN, CDR2 SYDVKM. The CDR3 covers 15 residues. CDR3 in amino acids: CASSLGAGATDTQYF. Here the CDR3 DNA reads TGTGCCAGCAGTTTGGGAGCGGGAGCCACAGATACGCAGTATTTT.

This rearrangement joins TRBV6-8 to TRBJ2-5; 9 bases fit TRBD2. Germline lookup yields CDR1 MNHGY and CDR2 SAAAGT. J lost 1 base, V lost 4 bases, and 4 bases had no gene match. This CDR3 comprises 15 residues. CDR3 nucleotide sequence: TGTGCCAGCAGTTTAGCGGGGGCTACCCAAGAGACCCAGTACTTC. Translation gives CASSLAGATQETQYF.

V is TRBV28 and J is TRBJ1-2, with D possibly matching TRBD1 (6 bases). V lost 4 bases and J lost 0, with 9 bases in between. Germline CDR1 MDHEN, CDR2 SYDVKM. The CDR3 consists of 14 residues. The CDR3 loop reads CASSSGGSNYGYTF. The CDR3 DNA follows: TGTGCCAGCAGTTCCGGGGGCTCTAACTATGGCTACACCTTC.

This clone has more than one count but fewer than ten. The chain couples TRBV6-7 to TRBJ1-1, with D unclear. TRBV6-7 is placed among ORFs of uncertain function. CDR3 length equals 13 residues. Trimming stripped 7 bases from V and 2 bases from J, with 11 bases between. For the CDR3, the DNA is TGTGCCAGCACCCCGGGAGTTAACACTGAAGCTTTCTTT. It yields the protein CASTPGVNTEAFF.

Of note for this clone: The junction shows a germline mismatch at one end, possibly a read error. V is TRBV4-1 and J is TRBJ2-1; 7 nucleotides match TRBD2. CDR3 length: 17 residues. In germline, CDR1 is MGHRA, CDR2 YSYEKL. CDR3 nucleotide sequence: TGCGCCAGCAGCCAAGACTCAGTCGGGGGGACCTACAATGAACAGTTCTTC. Residues: CASSQDSVGGTYNEQFF.

The chain couples TRBV6-8 to TRBJ2-7; TRBD1 aligns across 9 bases. This CDR3 region has 14 residues. V trimming: 10 bases; J trimming: 6 bases; junction bases outside the gene matches: 13. CDR1 is MNHGY and CDR2 is SAAAGT in the germline V gene. The CDR3 sequence: CAIRGQGSEAEQYF. For the CDR3, the DNA is TGTGCCATCAGGGGACAGGGTAGTGAGGCCGAGCAGTACTTC.

This sequence joins TRBV19 and TRBJ1-1; the D gene is possibly TRBD1 (5 bases). The CDR3 runs to 11 residues. Per the germline V gene, CDR1 is LNHDA and CDR2 is SQIVND (reference sequence). Trimming took off 7 bases at V and 3 bases at J, with 6 bases between the two ends. The CDR3 nucleotides read TGTGCCAGTAAACAGGACACTGAAGCTTTCTTT. This gives the protein CASKQDTEAFF. Complete variable domain (other parts from reference TRBV19 and TRBJ1-1): DGGITQSPKYLFRKEGQNVTLSCEQNLNHDAMYWYRQDPGQGLRLIYYSQIVNDFQKGDIAEGYSVSREKKESFPLTVTSAQKNPTAFYLCASKQDTEAFFGQGTRLTVV.

This rearrangement joins TRBV19 to TRBJ2-2, with 7 nucleotides matching TRBD1. Germline V lookup: CDR1 LNHDA, CDR2 SQIVND (reference sequence). The CDR3 loop spans 15 amino acids. The junction had 5 bases not matched to a gene; V was cut back by 5 bases and J by 2 bases. CDR3 loop: CASSEGQHNTGELFF. CDR3 in DNA: TGTGCCAGTAGTGAGGGACAGCACAACACCGGGGAGCTGTTTTTT.

By proportion, this clone is medium-sized. The V call is TRBV10-3, the J call TRBJ1-2; 7 bases map to TRBD1. The CDR3 totals 13 residues. The germline V gene encodes CDR1 ENHRY and CDR2 SYGVKD. Trimming cost V 2 bases and J 9 bases; bases outside gene matches: 6. CDR3 sequence reads: CAISEPDRESYTF. CDR3 DNA: TGTGCCATCAGTGAGCCAGACAGGGAAAGCTACACCTTC.

This clone was detected only a few times. The chain carries TRBV10-3 and TRBJ2-7; D unclear. V shed 2 bases and J shed 5 bases, with 10 bases lying between them. The germline V gene has CDR1 ENHRY and CDR2 SYGVKD. This CDR3 is 13 amino acids long. CDR3 coding DNA: TGTGCCATCAGTGAGCCTAATAGGAACGAGCAGTACTTC. Its protein product is CAISEPNRNEQYF.

The rearrangement links TRBV19 to TRBJ1-1; TRBD1 agrees at 7 bases. V shed 5 bases, J shed 2 bases, and the junction held 8 bases outside the gene matches. Germline CDR1 and CDR2: LNHDA and SQIVND (reference sequence). CDR3 size: 15 residues. The CDR3 region is CASSSRDSSNTEAFF. DNA of the CDR3: TGTGCCAGTAGTTCCCGGGACAGTTCCAACACTGAAGCTTTCTTT. The full variable domain, completed using reference TRBV19 and TRBJ1-1, is DGGITQSPKYLFRKEGQNVTLSCEQNLNHDAMYWYRQDPGQGLRLIYYSQIVNDFQKGDIAEGYSVSREKKESFPLTVTSAQKNPTAFYLCASSSRDSSNTEAFFGQGTRLTVV.

About this clone: One junction end does not reproduce the germline sequence, and a read error may be involved. V is TRBV28 and J is TRBJ2-1; 7 nucleotides agree with TRBD2. Germline V lookup: CDR1 MDHEN, CDR2 SYDVKM. There are 14 residues in the CDR3. This CDR3 reads CTSSLSRGGPKEFF. CDR3 bases: TGTACCAGCAGTTTATCCCGCGGGGGTCCCAAGGAGTTCTTC.

This clone was seen once. The genes are TRBV18 and TRBJ1-2; the match to TRBD1 covers 9 bases. This CDR3 contains 16 residues. Germline V gives CDR1 KGHSH, CDR2 LQKENI. V gave up 4 bases and J gave up 4 bases; unmatched junction bases: 10. CDR3 loop: CASSQGQGMVGYGYTF. The CDR3, as DNA: TGTGCCAGCTCACAGGGACAGGGAATGGTCGGCTATGGCTACACCTTC. Based on the CDR3 plus reference TRBV18 and TRBJ1-2, the full variable domain is NAGVMQNPRHLVRRRGQEARLRCSPMKGHSHVYWYRQLPEEGLKFMVYLQKENIIDESGMPKERFSAEFPKEGPSILRIQQVVRGDSAAYFCASSQGQGMVGYGYTFGSGTRLTVV.

This rearrangement joins TRBV11-3 to TRBJ1-5; D may be TRBD1 (5 bases). Germline V gene sequence: CDR1 SGHNT, CDR2 YENEEA. Trimming shortened V by 5 bases and J by 3 bases, and 11 bases separated the two germline ends. The CDR3 contains 14 residues. The CDR3 loop reads CASSPDRPNQPQHF. The CDR3, as DNA: TGTGCCAGCAGCCCCGACAGACCCAATCAGCCCCAGCATTTT.

The chain carries TRBV19 and TRBJ2-2; D possibly corresponds to TRBD2 (5 bases). This CDR3 region has 16 residues. With 7 bases removed from V and 3 bases from J, the gap between germline ends came to 18 bases. Germline values: CDR1 LNHDA, CDR2 SQIVND (reference sequence). As DNA, the CDR3 is TGTGCCAGTACCGACACTAGTAGGCTCCACACCGGGGAGCTGTTTTTT. Residues: CASTDTSRLHTGELFF.

This clone was observed a few times. The chain has TRBV10-3 and TRBJ1-4; the D gene is possibly TRBD1 (5 bases). Germline V lookup: CDR1 ENHRY, CDR2 SYGVKD. The CDR3 is 15 residues long. V gave up 4 bases and J gave up 8 bases, with 17 bases separating them. The CDR3 sequence: CAISGGSGPTEKLFF. CDR3 coding DNA: TGTGCCATCAGTGGGGGTTCGGGACCGACAGAAAAACTGTTTTTT.